The clone carrying this TCR beta chain was seen a few times. Antigen specificity is unknown. This CDR3 spans 16 amino acids. J gave up 0 bases and V 6 bases, and 4 bases lay outside the gene matches. Germline V gene sequence: CDR1 MNHEY, CDR2 SVGAGI. The sample is drawn from a study of tumor-infiltrating lymphocytes in primary liver carcinoma. Study results and limitations: Unsorted bulk processing meant the study did not compare CD4+ and CD8+ repertoires.

Alongside blood RNA obtained from unsorted whole blood, germline DNA was also extracted. The input was approximately 500 ng total RNA; TCR beta cDNA was made from it with a constant-region primer. Three rounds of nested multiplex PCR with slightly modified ARM-PCR produced TCR beta libraries. The first two PCR rounds used TRBV1-TRBV30 forward primers with a C-beta reverse primer, nine to ten cycles each. TCRdb redid the calling of the multiplex PCR reads with MiXCR, one entry per CDR3 protein. This repertoire shows about 320,000 distinct CDR3 sequences, more than 55% found once; its top ten account for roughly 8.9%.

J is TRBJ2-1 and V is TRBV6-5, with 11 bases lining up with TRBD2. What was sequenced was peripheral blood. This clonotype was obtained from a man aged 40-50 years with primary liver carcinoma and hepatitis B virus infection. CDR3 sequence (DNA): TGTGCCAGCAGAAAGGGACTAGCGGACTCCTACAATGAGCAGTTCTTC. Its translation is CASRKGLADSYNEQFF.